The T cell receptor beta chain described here comes from a study of T-cell reconstitution after alpha-beta-depleted transplantation in children. General study findings and limits: Newly generated T cells supplied most T-cell counts and diversity one year post-transplant. Certain patients had high TCRbeta diversity at day 60, and it came from recipient T cells and thymic progenitors that survived. Several hundred expanded graft clones reportedly were the source of alpha-beta T cells about two months after transplant.

With respect to this clonotype: Its antigen remains unknown.

The CDR3 covers 16 residues. Trimming took off 1 base at V and 3 bases at J, with 16 bases between the two ends. Germline V CDR1 and CDR2: SEHNR, FQNEAQ (reference sequence). Library preparation (for TCRbeta) was performed with unique molecular identifiers. TCRdb redid the calling of the PCR reads with MiXCR, one entry per CDR3 protein. The repertoire holds hundreds of thousands of distinct CDR3 sequences, with around 15% as singletons. J is TRBJ2-7 and V is TRBV7-9; D remains ambiguous. The clonotype was recovered from a boy under two years old who had a stem cell transplant for Wiskott-Aldrich syndrome, so the T cells may come from the graft donor. Material: PBMCs, mostly from graft donor cells, obtained 360 days after TCRalphabeta/CD19-depleted stem cell transplant. Here the CDR3 reads CASSLGSVIGGYEQYF. Here the CDR3 DNA reads TGTGCCAGCAGCTTAGGGTCAGTTATAGGCGGCTACGAGCAGTACTTC.